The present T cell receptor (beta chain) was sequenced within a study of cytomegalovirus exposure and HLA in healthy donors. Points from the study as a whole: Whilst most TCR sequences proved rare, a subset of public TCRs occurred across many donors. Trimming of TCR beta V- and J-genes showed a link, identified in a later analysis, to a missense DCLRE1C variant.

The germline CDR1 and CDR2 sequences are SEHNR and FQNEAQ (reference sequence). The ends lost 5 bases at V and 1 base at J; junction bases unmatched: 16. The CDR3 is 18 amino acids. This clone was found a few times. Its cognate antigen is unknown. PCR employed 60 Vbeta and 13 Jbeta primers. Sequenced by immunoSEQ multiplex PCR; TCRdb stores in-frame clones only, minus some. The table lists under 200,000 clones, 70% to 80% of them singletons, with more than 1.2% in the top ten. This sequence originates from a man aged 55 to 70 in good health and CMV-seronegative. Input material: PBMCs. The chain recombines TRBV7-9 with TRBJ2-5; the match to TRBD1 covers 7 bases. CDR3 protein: CASSPRDRDKVGQETQYF. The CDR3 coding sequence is TGTGCCAGCAGCCCGAGGGACAGAGACAAAGTAGGCCAAGAGACCCAGTACTTC.